The following is a T cell receptor (beta chain) sequence with its context. In Seattle, patients joined the study during active infection and were tracked longitudinally. Authors' processing steps: Scientists estimated how many nucleated cells there were by amplifying reference gene primers. The protocol was immunoSEQ multiplex PCR, while the TCRdb copy is restricted to in-frame clones and leaves out a portion. V, J and clone size derive from that table, while D and trimming were established from the DNA sequence. The sample includes approximately 120,000 clones, approximately 85% of them seen just once. This entry comes from a study of blood T cell repertoires in COVID-19. The overall study: Sites across the United States, Italy and Spain contributed samples from acute and convalescent COVID-19. PBMCs, B-cell-depleted T cells, or T cells provided the cDNA or gDNA that made up the material.

The specimen sequenced was peripheral blood. The clonotype comes from an elderly woman with COVID-19, enrolled during active disease.

Here the CDR3 reads CASSLTGLNTEAFF. The CDR3 bases are TGTGCCAGCAGCTTGACAGGGTTGAACACTGAAGCTTTCTTT. The chain has TRBV7-2 and TRBJ1-1; TRBD1 agrees at 7 bases. The CDR3 spans 14 residues. The J segment lost 0 bases and the V segment lost 3 bases, leaving 1 base of the junction unmatched. Germline V CDR1 and CDR2: SGHTA, FQGNSA. The whole variable domain, filled in from reference TRBV7-2 and TRBJ1-1, reads GAGVSQSPSNKVTEKGKDVELRCDPISGHTALYWYRQSLGQGLEFLIYFQGNSAPDKSGLPSDRFSAERTGGSVSTLTIQRTQQEDSAVYLCASSLTGLNTEAFFGQGTRLTVV.